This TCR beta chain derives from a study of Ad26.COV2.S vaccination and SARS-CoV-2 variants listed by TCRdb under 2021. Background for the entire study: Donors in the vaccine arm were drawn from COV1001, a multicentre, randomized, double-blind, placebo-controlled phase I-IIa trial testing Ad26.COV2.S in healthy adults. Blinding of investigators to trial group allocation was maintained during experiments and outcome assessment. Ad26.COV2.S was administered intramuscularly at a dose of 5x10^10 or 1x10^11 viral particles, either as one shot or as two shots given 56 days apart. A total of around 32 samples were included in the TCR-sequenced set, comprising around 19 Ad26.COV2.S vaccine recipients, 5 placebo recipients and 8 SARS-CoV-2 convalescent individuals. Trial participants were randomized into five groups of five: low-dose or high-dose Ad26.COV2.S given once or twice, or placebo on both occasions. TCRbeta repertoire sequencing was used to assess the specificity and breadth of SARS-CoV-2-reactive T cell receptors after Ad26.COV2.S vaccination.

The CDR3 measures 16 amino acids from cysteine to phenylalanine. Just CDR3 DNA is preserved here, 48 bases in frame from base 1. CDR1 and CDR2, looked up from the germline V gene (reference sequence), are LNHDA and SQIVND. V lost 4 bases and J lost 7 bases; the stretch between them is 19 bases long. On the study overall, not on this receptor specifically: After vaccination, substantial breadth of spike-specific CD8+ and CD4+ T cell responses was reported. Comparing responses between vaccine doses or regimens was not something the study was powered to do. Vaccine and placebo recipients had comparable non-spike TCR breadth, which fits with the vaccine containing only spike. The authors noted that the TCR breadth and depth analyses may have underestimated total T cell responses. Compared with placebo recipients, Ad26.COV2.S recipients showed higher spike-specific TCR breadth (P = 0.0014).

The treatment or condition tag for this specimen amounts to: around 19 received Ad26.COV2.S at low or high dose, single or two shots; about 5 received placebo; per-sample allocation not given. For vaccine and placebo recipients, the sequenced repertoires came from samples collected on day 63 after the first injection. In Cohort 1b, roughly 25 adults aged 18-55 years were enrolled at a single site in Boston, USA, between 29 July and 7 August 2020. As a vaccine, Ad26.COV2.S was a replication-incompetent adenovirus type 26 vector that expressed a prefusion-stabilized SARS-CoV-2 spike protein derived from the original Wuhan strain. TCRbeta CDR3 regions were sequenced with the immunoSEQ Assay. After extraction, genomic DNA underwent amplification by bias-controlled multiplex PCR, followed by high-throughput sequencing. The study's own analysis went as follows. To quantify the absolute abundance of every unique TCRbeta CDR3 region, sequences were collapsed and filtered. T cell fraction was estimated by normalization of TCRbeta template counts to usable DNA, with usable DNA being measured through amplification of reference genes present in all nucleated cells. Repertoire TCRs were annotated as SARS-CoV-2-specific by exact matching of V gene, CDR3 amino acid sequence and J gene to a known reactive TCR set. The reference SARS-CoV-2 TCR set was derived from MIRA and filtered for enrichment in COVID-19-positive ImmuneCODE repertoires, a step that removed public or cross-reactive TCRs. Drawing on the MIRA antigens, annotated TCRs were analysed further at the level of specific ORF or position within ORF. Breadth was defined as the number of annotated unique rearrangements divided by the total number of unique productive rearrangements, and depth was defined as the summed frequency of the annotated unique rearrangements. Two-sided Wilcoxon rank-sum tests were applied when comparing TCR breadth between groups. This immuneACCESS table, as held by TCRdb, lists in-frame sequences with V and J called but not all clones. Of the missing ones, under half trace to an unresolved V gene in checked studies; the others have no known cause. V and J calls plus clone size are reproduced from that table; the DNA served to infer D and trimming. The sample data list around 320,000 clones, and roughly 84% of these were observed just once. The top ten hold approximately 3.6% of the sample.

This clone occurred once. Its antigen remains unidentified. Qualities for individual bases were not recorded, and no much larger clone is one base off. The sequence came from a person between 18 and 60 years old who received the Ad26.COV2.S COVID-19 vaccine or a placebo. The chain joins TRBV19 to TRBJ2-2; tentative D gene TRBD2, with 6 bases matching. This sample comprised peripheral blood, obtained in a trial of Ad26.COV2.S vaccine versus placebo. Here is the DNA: TGTGCCAGTAGTAGTCTCGTTCTAGCGAGGCTCGGGGAGCTGTTTTTT. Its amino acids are CASSSLVLARLGELFF.